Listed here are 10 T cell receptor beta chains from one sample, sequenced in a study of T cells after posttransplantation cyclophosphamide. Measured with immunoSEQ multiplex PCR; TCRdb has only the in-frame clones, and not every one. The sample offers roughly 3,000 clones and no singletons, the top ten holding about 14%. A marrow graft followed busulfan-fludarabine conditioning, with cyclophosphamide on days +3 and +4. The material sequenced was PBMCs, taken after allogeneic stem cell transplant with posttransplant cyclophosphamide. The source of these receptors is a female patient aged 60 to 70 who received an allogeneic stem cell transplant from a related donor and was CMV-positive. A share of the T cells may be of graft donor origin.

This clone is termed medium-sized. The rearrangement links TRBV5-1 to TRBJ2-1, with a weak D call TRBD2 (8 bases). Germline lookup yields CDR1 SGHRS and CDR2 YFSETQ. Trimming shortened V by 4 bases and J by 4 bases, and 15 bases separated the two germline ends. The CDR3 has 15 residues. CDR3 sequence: CASSGGGTDYNEQFF. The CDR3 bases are TGCGCCAGCAGCGGCGGGGGGACAGATTACAATGAGCAGTTCTTC.

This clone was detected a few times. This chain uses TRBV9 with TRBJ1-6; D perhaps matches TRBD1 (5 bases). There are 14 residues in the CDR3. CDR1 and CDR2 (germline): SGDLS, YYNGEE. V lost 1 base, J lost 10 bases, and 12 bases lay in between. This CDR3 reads CASSVNGGKSPLHF. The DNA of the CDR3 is TGTGCCAGCAGCGTAAATGGGGGGAAATCACCCCTCCACTTT.

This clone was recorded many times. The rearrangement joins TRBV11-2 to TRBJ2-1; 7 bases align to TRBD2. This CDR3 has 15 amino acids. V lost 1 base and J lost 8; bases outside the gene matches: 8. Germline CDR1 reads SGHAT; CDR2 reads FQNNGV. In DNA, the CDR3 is TGTGCCAGCAGCTTAGGCGGGAGAAGTATGGATGAGCAGTTCTTC. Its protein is CASSLGGRSMDEQFF.

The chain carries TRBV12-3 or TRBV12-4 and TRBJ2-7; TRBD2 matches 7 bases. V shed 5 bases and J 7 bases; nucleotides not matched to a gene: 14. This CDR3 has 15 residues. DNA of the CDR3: TGTGCCAGCAGTCCAGCGGGGTCCCCGATAGGGGAGCAGTACTTC. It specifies CASSPAGSPIGEQYF.

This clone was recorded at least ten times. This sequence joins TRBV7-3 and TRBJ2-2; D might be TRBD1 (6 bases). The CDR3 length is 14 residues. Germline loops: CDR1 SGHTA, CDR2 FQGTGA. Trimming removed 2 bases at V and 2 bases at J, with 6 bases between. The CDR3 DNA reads TGTGCCAGCAGCTTAGGGACAAACACCGGGGAGCTGTTTTTT. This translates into CASSLGTNTGELFF.

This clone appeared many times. CDR3 in amino acids: CASSLGYTGTQNEQFF. The CDR3 nucleotides read TGCGCCAGCAGCCTGGGGTATACCGGGACACAAAATGAGCAGTTCTTC. The V and J genes are TRBV5-1 and TRBJ2-1; possible D gene TRBD1, 6 bases. The CDR3 runs to 16 residues. Germline CDR1 is SGHRS and CDR2 is YFSETQ. Trimming took off 4 bases at V and 7 bases at J, with 21 bases between the two ends.

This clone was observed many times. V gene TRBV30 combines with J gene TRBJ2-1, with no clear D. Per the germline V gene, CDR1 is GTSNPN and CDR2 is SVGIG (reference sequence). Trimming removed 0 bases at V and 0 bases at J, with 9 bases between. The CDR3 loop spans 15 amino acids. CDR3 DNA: TGTGCCTGGAGTGTAGGGCAAAGCTCCTACAATGAGCAGTTCTTC. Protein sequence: CAWSVGQSSYNEQFF.

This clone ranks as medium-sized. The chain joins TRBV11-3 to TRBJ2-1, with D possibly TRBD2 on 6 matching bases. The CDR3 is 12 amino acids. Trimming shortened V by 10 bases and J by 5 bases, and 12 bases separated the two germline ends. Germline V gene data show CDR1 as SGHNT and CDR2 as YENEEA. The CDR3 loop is CATGGENNEQFF. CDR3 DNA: TGTGCCACCGGAGGGGAGAACAATGAGCAGTTCTTC.

CDR3 loop: CASSSGTSGSQTQYF. CDR3 DNA: TGTGCCAGCAGTTCCGGGACTAGCGGGAGTCAGACCCAGTACTTC. This chain connects TRBV11-3 to TRBJ2-5, with 14 bases fitting TRBD2. The germline gives CDR1 SGHNT, CDR2 YENEEA. The CDR3 runs 15 residues. V shed 6 bases, J shed 6 bases, and the junction held 6 bases outside the gene matches.

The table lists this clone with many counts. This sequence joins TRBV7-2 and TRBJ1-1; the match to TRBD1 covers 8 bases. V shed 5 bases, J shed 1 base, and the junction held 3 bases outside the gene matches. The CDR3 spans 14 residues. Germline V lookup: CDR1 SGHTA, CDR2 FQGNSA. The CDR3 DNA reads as TGTGCCAGCAGCCGACAGGGGACGAACACTGAAGCTTTCTTT. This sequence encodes CASSRQGTNTEAFF.